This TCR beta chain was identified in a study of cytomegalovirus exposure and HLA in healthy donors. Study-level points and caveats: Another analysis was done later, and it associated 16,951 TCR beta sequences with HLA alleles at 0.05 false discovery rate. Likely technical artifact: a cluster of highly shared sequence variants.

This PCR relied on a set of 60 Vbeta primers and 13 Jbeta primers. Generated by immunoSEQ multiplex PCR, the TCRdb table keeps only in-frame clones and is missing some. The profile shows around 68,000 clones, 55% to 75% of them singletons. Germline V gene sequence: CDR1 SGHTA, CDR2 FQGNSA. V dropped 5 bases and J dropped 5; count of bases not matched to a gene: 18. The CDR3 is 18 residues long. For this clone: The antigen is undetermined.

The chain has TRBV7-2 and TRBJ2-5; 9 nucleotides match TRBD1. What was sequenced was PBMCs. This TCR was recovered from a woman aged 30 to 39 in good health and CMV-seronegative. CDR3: CASSQMSSGTGNRETQYF. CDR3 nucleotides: TGTGCCAGCAGCCAAATGTCCTCCGGGACAGGGAATAGGGAGACCCAGTACTTC.